This TCR beta chain was captured in a study of Ad26.COV2.S vaccination and SARS-CoV-2 variants. The treatment denotes: roughly 19 received Ad26.COV2.S at low or high dose, single or two shots; five or six received placebo; per-sample allocation not given. Specimen acquisition occurred on day 63 following the initial vaccine or placebo injection. Generated by immunoSEQ multiplex PCR, the TCRdb table keeps only in-frame clones and is missing some. The table includes about 680,000 clones, around 92% detected once. Germline values: CDR1 SGHRS, CDR2 YFSETQ. Trimming at V came to 6 bases and at J to 2 bases, leaving 6 bases not matched to a gene. This CDR3 has 14 amino acids.

This sequence was found in a person aged 18 to 59 who received the Ad26.COV2.S COVID-19 vaccine or a placebo. The input for sequencing was peripheral blood, taken in a trial of Ad26.COV2.S vaccine versus placebo. The J gene is TRBJ2-3, the V gene TRBV5-1; 7 bases align to TRBD2. The CDR3 DNA sequence: TGCGCCAGCAAAACCGGGACTACCACAGATACGCAGTATTTT. This gives the protein CASKTGTTTDTQYF.